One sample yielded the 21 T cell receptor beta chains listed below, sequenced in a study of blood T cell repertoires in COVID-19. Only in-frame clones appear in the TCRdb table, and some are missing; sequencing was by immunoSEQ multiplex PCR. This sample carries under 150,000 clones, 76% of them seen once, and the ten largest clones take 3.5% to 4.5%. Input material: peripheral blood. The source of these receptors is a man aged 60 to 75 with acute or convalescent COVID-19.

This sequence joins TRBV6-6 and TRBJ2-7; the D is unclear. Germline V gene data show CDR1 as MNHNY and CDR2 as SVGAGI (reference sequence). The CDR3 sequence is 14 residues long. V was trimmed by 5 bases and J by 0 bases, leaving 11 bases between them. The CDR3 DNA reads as TGTGCCAGCAGTCCCAGGATAGACTCCTACGAGCAGTACTTC. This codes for CASSPRIDSYEQYF.

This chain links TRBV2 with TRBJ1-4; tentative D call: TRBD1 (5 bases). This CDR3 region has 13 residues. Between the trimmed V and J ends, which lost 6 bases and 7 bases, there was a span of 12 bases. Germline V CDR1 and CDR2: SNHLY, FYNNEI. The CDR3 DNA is TGTGCCAGCAGGATAGGGGAGGGTGAAAAACTGTTTTTT. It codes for CASRIGEGEKLFF. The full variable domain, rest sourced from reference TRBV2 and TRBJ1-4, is EPEVTQTPSHQVTQMGQEVILRCVPISNHLYFYWYRQILGQKVEFLVSFYNNEISEKSEIFDDQFSVERPDGSNFTLKIRSTKLEDSAMYFCASRIGEGEKLFFGSGTQLSVL.

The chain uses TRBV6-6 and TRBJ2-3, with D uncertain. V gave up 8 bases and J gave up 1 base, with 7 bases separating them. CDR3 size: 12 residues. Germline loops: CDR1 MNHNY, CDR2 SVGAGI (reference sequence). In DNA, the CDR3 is TGTGCCAGCTCTCGGGGCACAGATACGCAGTATTTT. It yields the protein CASSRGTDTQYF.

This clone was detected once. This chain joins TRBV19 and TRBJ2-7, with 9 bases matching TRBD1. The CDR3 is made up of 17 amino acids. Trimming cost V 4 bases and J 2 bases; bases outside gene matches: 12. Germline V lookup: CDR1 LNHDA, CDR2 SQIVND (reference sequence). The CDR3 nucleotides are TGTGCCAGTAGTAAGTTCACCGGGACAGGGAAACCCTACGAGCAGTACTTC. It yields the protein CASSKFTGTGKPYEQYF.

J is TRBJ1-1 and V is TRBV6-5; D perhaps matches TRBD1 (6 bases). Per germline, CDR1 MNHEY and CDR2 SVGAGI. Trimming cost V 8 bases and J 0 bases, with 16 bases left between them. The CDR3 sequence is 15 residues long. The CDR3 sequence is CASSVGRGMNTEAFF. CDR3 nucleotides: TGTGCCAGCTCGGTCGGCAGGGGCATGAACACTGAAGCTTTCTTT.

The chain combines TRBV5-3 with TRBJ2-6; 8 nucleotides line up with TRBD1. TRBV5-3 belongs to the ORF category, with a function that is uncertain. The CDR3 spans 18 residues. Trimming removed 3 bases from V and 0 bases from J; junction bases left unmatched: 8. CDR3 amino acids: CARSWMRDRYSGANVLTF. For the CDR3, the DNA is TGTGCCAGAAGCTGGATGCGGGACAGGTACTCTGGGGCCAACGTCCTGACTTTC.

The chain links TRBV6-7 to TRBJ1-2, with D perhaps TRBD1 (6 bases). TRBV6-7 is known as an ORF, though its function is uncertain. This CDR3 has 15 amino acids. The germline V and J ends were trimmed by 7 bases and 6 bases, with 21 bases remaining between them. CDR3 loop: CASTGSRGDEDGYTF. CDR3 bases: TGTGCCAGCACAGGGTCCAGGGGCGACGAAGATGGCTACACCTTC.

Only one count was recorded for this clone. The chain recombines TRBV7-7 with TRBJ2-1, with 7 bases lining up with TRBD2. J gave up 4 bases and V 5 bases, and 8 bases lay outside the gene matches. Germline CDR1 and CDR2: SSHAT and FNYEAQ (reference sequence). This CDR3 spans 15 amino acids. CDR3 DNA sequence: TGTGCCAGCAGCCAAACGACTAGCAGATACAATGAGCAGTTCTTC. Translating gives CASSQTTSRYNEQFF.

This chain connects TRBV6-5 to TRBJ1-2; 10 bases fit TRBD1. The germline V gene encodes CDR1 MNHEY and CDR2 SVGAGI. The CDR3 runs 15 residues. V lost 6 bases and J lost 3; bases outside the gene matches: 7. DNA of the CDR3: TGTGCCAGCAGACTCACGGGACAGGGGCACTATGGCTACACCTTC. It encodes CASRLTGQGHYGYTF.

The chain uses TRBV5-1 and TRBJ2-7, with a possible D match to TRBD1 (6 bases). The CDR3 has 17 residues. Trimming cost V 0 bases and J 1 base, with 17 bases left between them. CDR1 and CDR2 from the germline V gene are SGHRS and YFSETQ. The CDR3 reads CASSLEGQGPVSYEQYF. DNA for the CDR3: TGCGCCAGCAGCTTGGAAGGGCAGGGGCCCGTATCCTACGAGCAGTACTTC. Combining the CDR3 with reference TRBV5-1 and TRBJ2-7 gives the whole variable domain KAGVTQTPRYLIKTRGQQVTLSCSPISGHRSVSWYQQTPGQGLQFLFEYFSETQRNKGNFPGRFSGRQFSNSRSEMNVSTLELGDSALYLCASSLEGQGPVSYEQYFGPGTRLTVT.

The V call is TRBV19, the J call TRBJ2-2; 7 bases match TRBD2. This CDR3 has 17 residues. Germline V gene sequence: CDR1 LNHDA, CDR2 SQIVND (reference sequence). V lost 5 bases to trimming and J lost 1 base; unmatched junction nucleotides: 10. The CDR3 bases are TGTGCCAGTAGTCAAGAGGCGGGAGTCCTGAACACCGGGGAGCTGTTTTTT. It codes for CASSQEAGVLNTGELFF.

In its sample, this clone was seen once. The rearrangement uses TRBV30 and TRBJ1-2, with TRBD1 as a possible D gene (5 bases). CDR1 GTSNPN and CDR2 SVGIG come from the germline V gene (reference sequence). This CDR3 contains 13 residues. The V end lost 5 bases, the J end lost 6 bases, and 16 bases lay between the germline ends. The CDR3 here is CAWRRGTYDGYTF. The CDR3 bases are TGTGCCTGGCGTCGGGGGACTTACGATGGCTACACCTTC. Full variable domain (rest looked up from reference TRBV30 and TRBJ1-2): SQTIHQWPATLVQPVGSPLSLECTVEGTSNPNLYWYRQAAGRGLQLLFYSVGIGQISSEVPQNLSASRPQDRQFILSSKKLLLSDSGFYLCAWRRGTYDGYTFGSGTRLTVV.

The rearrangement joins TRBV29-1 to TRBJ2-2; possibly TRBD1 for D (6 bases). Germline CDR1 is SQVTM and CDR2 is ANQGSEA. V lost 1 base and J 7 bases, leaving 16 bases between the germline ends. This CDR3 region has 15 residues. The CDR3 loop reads CSVEAPQGYGGELFF. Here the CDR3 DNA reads TGCAGCGTTGAAGCCCCCCAGGGGTACGGCGGGGAGCTGTTTTTT.

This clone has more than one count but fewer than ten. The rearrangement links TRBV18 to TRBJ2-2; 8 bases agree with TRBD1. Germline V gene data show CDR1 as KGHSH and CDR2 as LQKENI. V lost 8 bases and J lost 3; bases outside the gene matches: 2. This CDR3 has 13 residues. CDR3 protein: CASPTGDTGELFF. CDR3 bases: TGTGCCAGCCCGACAGGGGACACCGGGGAGCTGTTTTTT.

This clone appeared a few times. The CDR3 here is CASSYGGSFYEQYF. CDR3 in DNA: TGTGCCAGCAGTTACGGTGGGAGCTTTTACGAGCAGTACTTC. The chain employs TRBV6-5 and TRBJ2-7; tentative D call: TRBD2 (5 bases). V lost 2 bases, J lost 4 bases, and 12 bases lay in between. The CDR3 contains 14 residues. Germline V gene sequence: CDR1 MNHEY, CDR2 SVGAGI.

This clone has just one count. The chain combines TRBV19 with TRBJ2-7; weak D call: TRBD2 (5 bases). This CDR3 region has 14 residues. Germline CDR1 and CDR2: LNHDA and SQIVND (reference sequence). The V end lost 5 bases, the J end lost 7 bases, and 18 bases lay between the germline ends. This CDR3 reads CASSLRQRMSEQYF. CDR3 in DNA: TGTGCCAGTAGTCTCCGCCAGCGGATGTCGGAGCAGTACTTC.

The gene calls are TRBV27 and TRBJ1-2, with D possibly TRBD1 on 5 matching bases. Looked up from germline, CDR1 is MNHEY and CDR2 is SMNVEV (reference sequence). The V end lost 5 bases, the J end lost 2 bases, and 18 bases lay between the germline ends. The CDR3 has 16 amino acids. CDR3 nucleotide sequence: TGTGCCAGCAGTCTCGCCCCCAGGGCCCAAAACTATGGCTACACCTTC. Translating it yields CASSLAPRAQNYGYTF.

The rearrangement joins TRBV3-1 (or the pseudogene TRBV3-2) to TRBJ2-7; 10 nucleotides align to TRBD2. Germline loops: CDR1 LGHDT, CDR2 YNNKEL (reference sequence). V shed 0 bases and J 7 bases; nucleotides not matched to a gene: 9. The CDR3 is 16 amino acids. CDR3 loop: CASSQDRGLAFFEQYF. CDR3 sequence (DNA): TGTGCCAGCAGCCAAGATAGGGGACTAGCGTTTTTTGAGCAGTACTTC.

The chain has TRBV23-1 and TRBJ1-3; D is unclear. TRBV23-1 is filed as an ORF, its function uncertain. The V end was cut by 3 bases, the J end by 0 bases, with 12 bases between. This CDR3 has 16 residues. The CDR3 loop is CASSQGETLSGNTIYF. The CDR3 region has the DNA TGCGCCAGCAGTCAGGGTGAGACACTCTCTGGAAACACCATATATTTT.

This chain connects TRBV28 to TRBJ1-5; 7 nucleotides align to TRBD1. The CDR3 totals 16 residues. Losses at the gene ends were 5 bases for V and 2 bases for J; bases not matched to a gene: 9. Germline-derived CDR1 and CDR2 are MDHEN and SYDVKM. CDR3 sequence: CASSPGTVVGNQPQHF. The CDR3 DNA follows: TGTGCCAGCAGTCCAGGGACAGTTGTTGGCAATCAGCCCCAGCATTTT.

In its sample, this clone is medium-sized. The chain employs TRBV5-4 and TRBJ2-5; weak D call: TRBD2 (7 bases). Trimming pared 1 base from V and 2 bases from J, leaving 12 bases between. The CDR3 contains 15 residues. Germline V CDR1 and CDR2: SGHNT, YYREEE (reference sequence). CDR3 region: CASSLWGGAQETQYF. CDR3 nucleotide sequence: TGTGCCAGCAGCTTGTGGGGGGGCGCACAAGAGACCCAGTACTTC.